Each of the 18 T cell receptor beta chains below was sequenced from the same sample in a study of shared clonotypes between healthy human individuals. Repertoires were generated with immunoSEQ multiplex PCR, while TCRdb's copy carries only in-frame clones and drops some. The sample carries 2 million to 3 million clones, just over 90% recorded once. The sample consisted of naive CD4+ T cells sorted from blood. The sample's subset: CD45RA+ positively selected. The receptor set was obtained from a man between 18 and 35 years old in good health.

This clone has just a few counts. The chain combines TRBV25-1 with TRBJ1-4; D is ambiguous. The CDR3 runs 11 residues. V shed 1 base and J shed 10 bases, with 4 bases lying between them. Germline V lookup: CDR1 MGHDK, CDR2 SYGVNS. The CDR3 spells CASSELGKLFF. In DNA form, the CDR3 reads TGTGCCAGCAGTGAATTGGGAAAACTGTTTTTT.

The CDR3 loop reads CASSPRTSGRARADTQYF. CDR3 coding DNA: TGTGCCAGCAGCCCACGAACTAGCGGGAGGGCGCGGGCAGATACGCAGTATTTT. The V and J genes are TRBV7-2 and TRBJ2-3, with TRBD2 matching 13 bases. The V segment lost 5 bases and the J segment 4 bases; nucleotides outside the gene matches: 12. The germline V gene encodes CDR1 SGHTA and CDR2 FQGNSA. This CDR3 region has 18 residues.

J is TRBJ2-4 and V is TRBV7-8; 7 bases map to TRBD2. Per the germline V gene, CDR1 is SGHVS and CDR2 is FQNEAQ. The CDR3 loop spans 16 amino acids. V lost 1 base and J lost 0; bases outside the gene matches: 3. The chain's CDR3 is CASSLGLAGAKNIQYF. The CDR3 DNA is TGTGCCAGCAGCTTAGGACTAGCAGGAGCCAAAAACATTCAGTACTTC.

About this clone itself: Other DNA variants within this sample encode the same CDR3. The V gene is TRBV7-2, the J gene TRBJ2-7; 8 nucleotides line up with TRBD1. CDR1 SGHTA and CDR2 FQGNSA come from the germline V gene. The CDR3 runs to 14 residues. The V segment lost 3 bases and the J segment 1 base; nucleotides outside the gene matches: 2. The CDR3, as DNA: TGTGCCAGCAGCTTCGGGACAGGTTCCTACGAGCAGTACTTC. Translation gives CASSFGTGSYEQYF. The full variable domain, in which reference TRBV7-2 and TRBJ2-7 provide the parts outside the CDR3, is GAGVSQSPSNKVTEKGKDVELRCDPISGHTALYWYRQSLGQGLEFLIYFQGNSAPDKSGLPSDRFSAERTGGSVSTLTIQRTQQEDSAVYLCASSFGTGSYEQYFGPGTRLTVT.

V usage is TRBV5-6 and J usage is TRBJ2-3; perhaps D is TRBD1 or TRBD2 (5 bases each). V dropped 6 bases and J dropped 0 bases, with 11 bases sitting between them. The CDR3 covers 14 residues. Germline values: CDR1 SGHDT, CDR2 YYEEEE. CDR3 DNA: TGTGCCAGCAACTGGGACCGGAGCACAGATACGCAGTATTTT. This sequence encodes CASNWDRSTDTQYF.

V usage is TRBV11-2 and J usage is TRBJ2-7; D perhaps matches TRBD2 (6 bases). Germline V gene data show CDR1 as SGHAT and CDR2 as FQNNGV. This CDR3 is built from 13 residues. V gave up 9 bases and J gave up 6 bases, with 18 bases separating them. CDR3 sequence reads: CASRTLAMTEQYF. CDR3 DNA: TGTGCCAGTCGGACACTAGCTATGACCGAGCAGTACTTC. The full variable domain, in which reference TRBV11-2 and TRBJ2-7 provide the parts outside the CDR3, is EAGVAQSPRYKIIEKRQSVAFWCNPISGHATLYWYQQILGQGPKLLIQFQNNGVVDDSQLPKDRFSAERLKGVDSTLKIQPAKLEDSAVYLCASRTLAMTEQYFGPGTRLTVT.

CDR3 nucleotide sequence: TGTGCCAGCAGTTTCGTCGGCTCTGGAAACACCATATATTTT. This codes for CASSFVGSGNTIYF. The chain is built from TRBV6-5 and TRBJ1-3; D call uncertain. The germline CDR1 and CDR2 sequences are MNHEY and SVGAGI. CDR3 length equals 14 residues. Trimming took 4 bases from V and 0 from J, leaving 7 bases between them.

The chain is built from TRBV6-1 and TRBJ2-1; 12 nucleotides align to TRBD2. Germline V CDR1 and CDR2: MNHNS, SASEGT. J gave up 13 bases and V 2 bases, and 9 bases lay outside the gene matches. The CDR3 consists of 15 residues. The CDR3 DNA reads TGTGCCAGCAGTGAAACGGGACTAGCGGGCCGTCGACAGTTCTTC. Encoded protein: CASSETGLAGRRQFF.

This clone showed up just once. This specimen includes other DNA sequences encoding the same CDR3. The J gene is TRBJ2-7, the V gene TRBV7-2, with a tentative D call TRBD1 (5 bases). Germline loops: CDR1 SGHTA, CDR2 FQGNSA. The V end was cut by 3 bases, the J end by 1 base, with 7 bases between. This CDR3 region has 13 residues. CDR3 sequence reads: CASSLRQSYEQYF. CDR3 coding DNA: TGTGCCAGCAGCTTGCGACAGTCCTACGAGCAGTACTTC.

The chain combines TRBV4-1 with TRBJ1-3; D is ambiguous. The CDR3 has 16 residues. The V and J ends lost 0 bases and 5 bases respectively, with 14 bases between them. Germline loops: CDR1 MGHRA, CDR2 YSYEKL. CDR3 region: CASSQDPGVRRNTIYF. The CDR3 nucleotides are TGCGCCAGCAGCCAAGATCCCGGGGTGAGGAGAAACACCATATATTTT.

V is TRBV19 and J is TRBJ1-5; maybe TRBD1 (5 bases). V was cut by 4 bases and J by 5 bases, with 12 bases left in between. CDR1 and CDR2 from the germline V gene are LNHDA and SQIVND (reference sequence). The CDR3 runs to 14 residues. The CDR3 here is CASSTDKGYQPQHF. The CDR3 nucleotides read TGTGCCAGTAGTACGGACAAAGGGTATCAGCCCCAGCATTTT.

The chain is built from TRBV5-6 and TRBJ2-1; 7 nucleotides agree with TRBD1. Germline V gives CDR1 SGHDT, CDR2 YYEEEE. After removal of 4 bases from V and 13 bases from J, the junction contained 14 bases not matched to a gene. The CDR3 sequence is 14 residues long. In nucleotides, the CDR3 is TGTGCCAGCAGCACCCTCGGGACAGCCCGGATTCAGTTCTTC. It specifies CASSTLGTARIQFF. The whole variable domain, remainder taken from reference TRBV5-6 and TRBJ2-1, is DAGVTQSPTHLIKTRGQQVTLRCSPKSGHDTVSWYQQALGQGPQFIFQYYEEEERQRGNFPDRFSGHQFPNYSSELNVNALLLGDSALYLCASSTLGTARIQFFGPGTRLTVL.

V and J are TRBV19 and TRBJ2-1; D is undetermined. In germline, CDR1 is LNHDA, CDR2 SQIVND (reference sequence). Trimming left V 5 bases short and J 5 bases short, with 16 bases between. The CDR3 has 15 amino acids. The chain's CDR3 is CASSQADLGNNEQFF. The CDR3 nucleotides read TGTGCCAGTAGTCAGGCAGATTTGGGGAACAATGAGCAGTTCTTC.

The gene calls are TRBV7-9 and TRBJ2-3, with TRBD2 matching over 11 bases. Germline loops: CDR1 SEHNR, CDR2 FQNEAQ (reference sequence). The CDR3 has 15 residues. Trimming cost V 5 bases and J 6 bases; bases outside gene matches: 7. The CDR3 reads CASSALAGGLDTQYF. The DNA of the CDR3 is TGTGCCAGCAGCGCGCTAGCGGGAGGCTTGGATACGCAGTATTTT.

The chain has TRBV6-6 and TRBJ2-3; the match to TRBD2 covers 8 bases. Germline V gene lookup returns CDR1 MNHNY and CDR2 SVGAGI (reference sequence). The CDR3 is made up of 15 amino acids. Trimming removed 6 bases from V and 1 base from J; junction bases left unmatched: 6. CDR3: CASSRSGSGTDTQYF. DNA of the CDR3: TGTGCCAGCAGCCGGAGCGGGAGCGGCACAGATACGCAGTATTTT.

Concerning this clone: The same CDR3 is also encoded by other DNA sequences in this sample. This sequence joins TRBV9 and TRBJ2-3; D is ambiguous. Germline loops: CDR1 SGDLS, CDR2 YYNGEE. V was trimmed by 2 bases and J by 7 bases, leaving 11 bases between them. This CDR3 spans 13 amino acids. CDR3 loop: CASSVELANTQYF. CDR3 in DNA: TGTGCCAGCAGCGTCGAACTTGCTAATACGCAGTATTTT.

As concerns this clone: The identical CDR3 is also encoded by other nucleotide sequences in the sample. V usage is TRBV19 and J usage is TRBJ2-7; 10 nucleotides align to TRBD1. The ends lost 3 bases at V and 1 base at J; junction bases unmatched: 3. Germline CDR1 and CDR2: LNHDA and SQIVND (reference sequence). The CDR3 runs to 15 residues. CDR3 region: CASSIGDRGSYEQYF. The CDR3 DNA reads TGTGCCAGTAGTATCGGGGACAGGGGTTCCTACGAGCAGTACTTC.

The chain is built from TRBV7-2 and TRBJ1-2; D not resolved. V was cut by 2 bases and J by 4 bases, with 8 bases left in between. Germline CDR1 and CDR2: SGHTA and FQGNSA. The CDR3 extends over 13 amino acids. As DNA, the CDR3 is TGTGCCAGCAGCTTAAGTCAGGTCTATGGCTACACCTTC. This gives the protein CASSLSQVYGYTF.